The 28 T cell receptor beta chains listed next were all sequenced from one sample in a study of a mutant IDH1 vaccine in newly diagnosed glioma. Repertoires were generated with immunoSEQ multiplex PCR, while TCRdb's copy carries only in-frame clones and drops some. The data show around 62,000 clones, around 91% seen once. Time point described: week 11, during vaccination. The investigators gave 300 ug of mutant IDH1 20-mer peptide in each vaccine dose, together with topical imiquimod. These receptors have no known antigen. Sequences were derived from PBMCs, sampled from a glioma patient whose treatment included an IDH1 peptide vaccine. These receptors came from a man aged 35 to 55 with glioma.

Here the CDR3 DNA reads TGTGCCAGCGGTAGTGGGGCGGGAGTCACAGATACGCAGTATTTT. Encoded protein: CASGSGAGVTDTQYF. This rearrangement joins TRBV9 to TRBJ2-3; 7 bases map to TRBD2. Germline V gives CDR1 SGDLS, CDR2 YYNGEE. The CDR3 is made up of 15 amino acids. Trimming cost V 7 bases and J 2 bases; bases outside gene matches: 10.

The chain combines TRBV6-5 with TRBJ2-6; D is uncertain. The CDR3 covers 15 residues. Per germline, CDR1 MNHEY and CDR2 SVGAGI. The ends were cut back, 2 bases at V and 0 bases at J, with 5 bases in the middle. This chain's CDR3 is CASSYVGSGANVLTF. The CDR3 DNA follows: TGTGCCAGCAGTTACGTCGGCTCTGGGGCCAACGTCCTGACTTTC.

V gene TRBV6-1 combines with J gene TRBJ2-7; perhaps D is TRBD1 or TRBD2 (7 bases each). Trimming cost V 2 bases and J 4 bases, with 15 bases left between them. Looked up from germline, CDR1 is MNHNS and CDR2 is SASEGT. The CDR3 length is 15 residues. In DNA form, the CDR3 reads TGTGCCAGCAGTGAAACCCAGGGGGGGAGGTACGAGCAGTACGTC. It yields the protein CASSETQGGRYEQYV.

The V call is TRBV28, the J call TRBJ2-7; 10 bases are shared with TRBD1. This CDR3 is built from 15 residues. Germline CDR1 MDHEN, CDR2 SYDVKM. The trim removed 3 bases at V and 6 bases at J, leaving 8 bases unmatched. For the CDR3, the DNA is TGTGCCAGCAGTTTCCTCGGGACAGGGGTTAGCGAGCAGTACTTC. Protein: CASSFLGTGVSEQYF.

About this clone: Compared with germline, one end of the junction differs, possibly owing to a read error. This CDR3 is also generated by other DNA sequences in the sample. The rearrangement joins TRBV6-1 to TRBJ1-1; 8 positions match TRBD1. Germline V lookup: CDR1 MNHNS, CDR2 SASEGT. The CDR3 is 14 amino acids. CDR3 nucleotides: TGTGCCAGCAGTGTGGGACAGGAAAACACTGAGGCTTTCTTT. It specifies CASSVGQENTEAFF.

This chain connects TRBV6-5 to TRBJ1-1; 7 positions agree with TRBD1. The ends lost 5 bases at V and 7 bases at J; junction bases unmatched: 10. The CDR3 spans 14 residues. Germline assignment: CDR1 MNHEY and CDR2 SVGAGI. In nucleotides, the CDR3 is TGTGCCAGCAGTCCTTCCCCGGACAGGTATGAAGCTTTCTTT. It codes for CASSPSPDRYEAFF.

The chain recombines TRBV7-8 with TRBJ1-2, with D hard to call. Germline lookup yields CDR1 SGHVS and CDR2 FQNEAQ. V was clipped by 0 bases and J by 1 base, with 6 bases between them. This CDR3 contains 14 residues. In DNA, the CDR3 is TGTGCCAGCAGCTTAGCGGCCTATAACTATGGCTACACCTTC. Translated: CASSLAAYNYGYTF. Based on the CDR3 plus reference TRBV7-8 and TRBJ1-2, the full variable domain is GAGVSQSPRYKVAKRGQDVALRCDPISGHVSLFWYQQALGQGPEFLTYFQNEAQLDKSGLPSDRFFAERPEGSVSTLKIQRTQQEDSAVYLCASSLAAYNYGYTFGSGTRLTVV.

The chain is built from TRBV7-2 and TRBJ2-3; either TRBD1 or TRBD2 may supply D (5 bases each). V was cut by 1 base and J by 0 bases, with 8 bases left in between. CDR3 size: 15 residues. CDR1 and CDR2 (germline): SGHTA, FQGNSA. The CDR3 loop reads CASSLGDGSTDTQYF. CDR3 DNA: TGTGCCAGCAGCTTAGGGGACGGGAGCACAGATACGCAGTATTTT.

In its sample, this clone was seen once. The chain combines TRBV5-5 with TRBJ2-7, with D perhaps TRBD2 (5 bases). The length of the CDR3 is 14 residues. Deletions cut 0 bases from V and 1 base from J, with 8 bases between. Germline V gene sequence: CDR1 SGHKS, CDR2 YYEKEE (reference sequence). Written as DNA, the CDR3 is TGTGCCAGCAGCTTGGGTCCGGGGTCCTACGAGCAGTACGTC. It codes for CASSLGPGSYEQYV.

The DNA of the CDR3 is TGTGCCAGCAGCCAAGAGACTAGCGGGAGGGCAGATACGCAGTATTTT. It yields the protein CASSQETSGRADTQYF. The chain couples TRBV4-2 to TRBJ2-3; 14 positions agree with TRBD2. V lost 0 bases to trimming and J lost 4 bases; unmatched junction nucleotides: 0. Germline V gene sequence: CDR1 LGHNA, CDR2 YNFKEQ. The CDR3 runs to 16 residues.

J is TRBJ2-3 and V is TRBV7-9; 10 bases fit TRBD2. V lost 5 bases and J lost 3; bases outside the gene matches: 8. The CDR3 contains 16 residues. Germline V gene lookup returns CDR1 SEHNR and CDR2 FQNEAQ (reference sequence). The CDR3 DNA reads TGTGCCAGCAGCATCCAACTAGCGGGACGAACAGATACGCAGTATTTT. Residues: CASSIQLAGRTDTQYF.

The chain joins TRBV18 to TRBJ2-1; D is possibly TRBD1 or TRBD2 (5 bases each). The germline V gene has CDR1 KGHSH and CDR2 LQKENI. Trimming cost V 1 base and J 7 bases, with 14 bases left between them. The CDR3 is 15 amino acids. The CDR3 bases are TGTGCCAGCTCACCACTGAGGGACCCGTGGAATGAGCAGTTCTTC. Its protein is CASSPLRDPWNEQFF.

The chain recombines TRBV28 with TRBJ1-5, with a possible D match to TRBD1 (5 bases). This CDR3 region has 15 residues. CDR1 is MDHEN, CDR2 SYDVKM, per germline. Between the trimmed V and J ends, which lost 2 bases and 3 bases, there was a span of 11 bases. CDR3 sequence reads: CASSLRGFNNQPQHF. The CDR3 nucleotides read TGTGCCAGCAGTTTAAGGGGATTTAACAATCAGCCCCAGCATTTT.

V is TRBV7-9 and J is TRBJ1-2; 7 nucleotides align to TRBD1. This CDR3 region has 13 residues. Germline lookup yields CDR1 SEHNR and CDR2 FQNEAQ (reference sequence). After removal of 6 bases from V and 2 bases from J, the junction contained 3 bases not matched to a gene. The CDR3 DNA sequence: TGTGCCAGCAGTTCGACAGGGAACTATGGCTACACCTTC. Amino acids: CASSSTGNYGYTF.

The chain is built from TRBV5-4 and TRBJ1-1; D is unclear. The V end lost 1 base, the J end lost 0 bases, and 4 bases lay between the germline ends. The CDR3 totals 13 residues. The V gene's germline CDR1 is SGHNT and CDR2 YYREEE (reference sequence). CDR3 nucleotide sequence: TGTGCCAGCAGCTTGACCCTGAACACTGAAGCTTTCTTT. The encoded protein is CASSLTLNTEAFF.

Worth noting for this clone: This sample includes further DNA sequences coding for the same CDR3. The chain employs TRBV4-1 and TRBJ2-2; TRBD1 might be the D (5 bases). The CDR3 sequence is 16 residues long. Germline-derived CDR1 and CDR2 are MGHRA and YSYEKL. With 0 bases removed from V and 8 bases from J, the gap between germline ends came to 16 bases. The CDR3 loop is CASSQDRQGRTGELFF. CDR3 DNA: TGCGCCAGCAGCCAAGACCGCCAGGGTCGCACTGGGGAGCTGTTTTTT.

V gene TRBV15 combines with J gene TRBJ2-3, with D possibly TRBD2 on 6 matching bases. V dropped 9 bases and J dropped 1 base, with 14 bases sitting between them. CDR1 is LNHNV, CDR2 YYDKDF, per germline (reference sequence). The CDR3 sequence is 14 residues long. CDR3 protein: CATERLGGTDTQYF. As DNA, the CDR3 is TGTGCCACTGAACGACTAGGCGGCACAGATACGCAGTATTTT.

The J gene is TRBJ2-1, the V gene TRBV28; D may be TRBD1 or TRBD2 (5 bases each). The germline V gene has CDR1 MDHEN and CDR2 SYDVKM. The CDR3 spans 15 residues. With 3 bases removed from V and 5 bases from J, the gap between germline ends came to 14 bases. CDR3 region: CASSFIAWGNNEQFF. DNA of the CDR3: TGTGCCAGCAGTTTTATAGCGTGGGGCAACAATGAGCAGTTCTTC.

This chain joins TRBV7-8 and TRBJ1-1, with TRBD1 matching over 9 bases. CDR1 SGHVS and CDR2 FQNEAQ come from the germline V gene. The V segment lost 1 base and the J segment 5 bases; nucleotides outside the gene matches: 14. The CDR3 consists of 18 residues. The CDR3 spells CASSLDIGDRARRTEAFF. The CDR3 DNA is TGTGCCAGCAGCTTAGATATTGGGGACAGGGCTCGTCGAACTGAAGCTTTCTTT.

This chain uses TRBV2 with TRBJ2-7, with D perhaps TRBD2 (6 bases). Germline V gives CDR1 SNHLY, CDR2 FYNNEI. The CDR3 sequence is 14 residues long. With 5 bases removed from V and 1 base from J, the gap between germline ends came to 12 bases. The CDR3 nucleotides are TGTGCCAGCAGTACCCCGGGACTTTCCTACGAGCAGTACTTC. It specifies CASSTPGLSYEQYF.

The chain is built from TRBV11-2 and TRBJ1-3; unclear D gene. Germline V gene sequence: CDR1 SGHAT, CDR2 FQNNGV. This CDR3 has 16 amino acids. Deletions cut 4 bases from V and 0 bases from J, with 13 bases between. CDR3: CASSSAGSYSGNTIYF. CDR3 DNA: TGTGCCAGCAGCTCAGCCGGGTCATACTCTGGAAACACCATATATTTT.

V is TRBV30 and J is TRBJ2-2; 13 positions agree with TRBD2. J was trimmed by 5 bases and V by 3 bases; bases with no gene match: 9. CDR3 length: 17 residues. The germline CDR1 and CDR2 sequences are GTSNPN and SVGIG (reference sequence). The CDR3 DNA reads as TGTGCCTGGAGGACTAGCGGGGGGCCCCTCCGGACCGGGGAGCTGTTTTTT. This codes for CAWRTSGGPLRTGELFF.

This chain joins TRBV5-6 and TRBJ2-7; D is ambiguous. The germline gives CDR1 SGHDT, CDR2 YYEEEE. Trimming shortened V by 0 bases and J by 3 bases, and 4 bases separated the two germline ends. The CDR3 contains 12 residues. The CDR3 bases are TGTGCCAGCAGCTTGGGGGTCTACGAGCAGTACTTC. Residues: CASSLGVYEQYF.

This clone was detected only once. The genes are TRBV19 and TRBJ1-5; no reliable D call. From germline, CDR1 is LNHDA and CDR2 SQIVND (reference sequence). CDR3 size: 14 residues. Trimming stripped 1 base from V and 2 bases from J, with 6 bases between. The CDR3 here is CASSIVGGNQPQHF. The CDR3, as DNA: TGTGCCAGTAGTATAGTGGGAGGCAATCAGCCCCAGCATTTT.

This rearrangement joins TRBV10-3 to TRBJ2-5; 7 bases map to TRBD1. Near its end, the DNA agrees better with TRBJ2-7, so the J call may be wrong. Germline V gives CDR1 ENHRY, CDR2 SYGVKD. This CDR3 region has 16 residues. CDR3 residues: CAISALPGTESLEQYF. CDR3 DNA: TGTGCCATCAGTGCGCTACCCGGGACAGAATCCCTCGAGCAGTACTTC.

The V call is TRBV19, the J call TRBJ1-4, with D maybe TRBD1 (5 bases). The CDR3 loop spans 12 amino acids. V lost 5 bases and J 6 bases, leaving 7 bases between the germline ends. CDR1 LNHDA and CDR2 SQIVND come from the germline V gene (reference sequence). The CDR3 reads CASSAGYEKLFF. The DNA for the CDR3 is TGTGCCAGTAGTGCAGGGTATGAAAAACTGTTTTTT.

This sequence joins TRBV15 and TRBJ2-1, with D perhaps TRBD1 (5 bases). The CDR3 runs to 15 residues. V lost 0 bases, J lost 8 bases, and 14 bases lay in between. CDR1 LNHNV and CDR2 YYDKDF come from the germline V gene (reference sequence). In nucleotides, the CDR3 is TGTGCCACCAGCAGAGAGCGCAGGGTTTTCGATGAGCAGTTCTTC. The encoded protein is CATSRERRVFDEQFF.

The gene calls are TRBV18 and TRBJ2-3; 9 bases line up with TRBD2. The CDR3 extends over 17 amino acids. The J segment lost 0 bases and the V segment lost 2 bases, leaving 6 bases of the junction unmatched. CDR1 is KGHSH, CDR2 LQKENI, per germline. The CDR3 bases are TGTGCCAGCTCACCAATGGTCGCGGGAGGGAGCACAGATACGCAGTATTTT. It specifies CASSPMVAGGSTDTQYF.